This T cell receptor beta chain was sequenced during a study of early T cells in non-severe SARS-CoV-2 infection. For the study at large: Unsorted whole blood bulk RNA was sequenced, with unpaired chains.

Germline CDR1 is SGHRS and CDR2 is YFSETQ. CDR3 length: 14 residues. V lost 1 base and J lost 2; bases outside the gene matches: 1. Tagging with unique molecular identifiers was applied to individual cDNA molecules. TCRdb reprocessed the 5' RACE reads with MiXCR, giving one entry per CDR3 protein. This table has tens of thousands of distinct CDR3 sequences, more than 15% appearing once. This clonotype was counted at least ten times. Its target is not known. General study points: Matching with VDJdb favored anti-spike CD8 responses (missing private and CD4 specificities).

The chain employs TRBV5-1 and TRBJ2-7; 9 bases fit TRBD1. The source was whole blood, collected at baseline. The TCR sequence derives from an adult who was a healthcare worker with PCR-confirmed SARS-CoV-2 infection or an uninfected control (not recorded which). The DNA of the CDR3 is TGCGCCAGCAGCTTGCGACAGGGGGCCTACGAGCAGTACTTC. Residues: CASSLRQGAYEQYF. The complete variable domain, with remaining parts taken from reference TRBV5-1 and TRBJ2-7, reads KAGVTQTPRYLIKTRGQQVTLSCSPISGHRSVSWYQQTPGQGLQFLFEYFSETQRNKGNFPGRFSGRQFSNSRSEMNVSTLELGDSALYLCASSLRQGAYEQYFGPGTRLTVT.